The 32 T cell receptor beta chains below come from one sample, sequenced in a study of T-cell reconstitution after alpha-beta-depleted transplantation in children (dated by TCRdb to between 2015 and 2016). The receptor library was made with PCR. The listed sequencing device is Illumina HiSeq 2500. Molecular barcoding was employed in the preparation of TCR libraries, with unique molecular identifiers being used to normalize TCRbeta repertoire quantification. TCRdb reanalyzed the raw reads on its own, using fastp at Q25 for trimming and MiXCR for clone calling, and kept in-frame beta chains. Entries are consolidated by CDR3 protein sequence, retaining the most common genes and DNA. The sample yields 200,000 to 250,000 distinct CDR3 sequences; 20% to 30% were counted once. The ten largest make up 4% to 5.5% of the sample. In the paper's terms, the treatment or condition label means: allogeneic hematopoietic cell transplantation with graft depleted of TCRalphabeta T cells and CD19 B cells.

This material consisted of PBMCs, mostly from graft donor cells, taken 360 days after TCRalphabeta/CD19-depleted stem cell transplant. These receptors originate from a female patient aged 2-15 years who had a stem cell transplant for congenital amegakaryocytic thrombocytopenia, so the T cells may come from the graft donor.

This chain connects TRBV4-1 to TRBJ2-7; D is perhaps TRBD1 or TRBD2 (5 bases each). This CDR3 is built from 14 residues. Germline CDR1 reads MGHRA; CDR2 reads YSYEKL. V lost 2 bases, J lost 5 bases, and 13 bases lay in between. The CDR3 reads CASSQRTRGDEQYF. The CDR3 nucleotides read TGCGCCAGCAGCCAAAGGACCCGAGGGGACGAGCAGTACTTC.

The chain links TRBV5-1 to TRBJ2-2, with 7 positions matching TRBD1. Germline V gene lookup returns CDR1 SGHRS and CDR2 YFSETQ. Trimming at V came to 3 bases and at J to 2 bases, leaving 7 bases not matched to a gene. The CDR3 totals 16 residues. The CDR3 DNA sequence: TGCGCCAGCAGCTATGATACAGGGGCCAACACCGGGGAGCTGTTTTTT. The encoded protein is CASSYDTGANTGELFF.

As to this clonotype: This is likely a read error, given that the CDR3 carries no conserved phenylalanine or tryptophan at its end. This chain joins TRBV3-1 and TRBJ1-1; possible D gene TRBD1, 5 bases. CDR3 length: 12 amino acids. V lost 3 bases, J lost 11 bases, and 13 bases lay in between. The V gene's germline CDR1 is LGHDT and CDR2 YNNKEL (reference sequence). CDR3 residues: CASSQGLQDAFY. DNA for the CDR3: TGTGCCAGCAGCCAGGGACTCCAAGATGCTTTCTAT.

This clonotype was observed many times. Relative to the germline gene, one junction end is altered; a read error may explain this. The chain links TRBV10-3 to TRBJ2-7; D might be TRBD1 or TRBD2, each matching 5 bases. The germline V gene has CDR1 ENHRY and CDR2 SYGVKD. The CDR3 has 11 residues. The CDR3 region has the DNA TGTTCCATGGGGGAGCGGTACGAGCAGTACTTC. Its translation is CSMGERYEQYF.

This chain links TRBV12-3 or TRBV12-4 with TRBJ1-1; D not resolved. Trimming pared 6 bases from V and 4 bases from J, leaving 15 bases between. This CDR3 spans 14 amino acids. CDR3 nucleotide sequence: TGTGCCAGCAGAGACACCGGGCTTCTCACTGAAGCTTTCTTT. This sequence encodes CASRDTGLLTEAFF.

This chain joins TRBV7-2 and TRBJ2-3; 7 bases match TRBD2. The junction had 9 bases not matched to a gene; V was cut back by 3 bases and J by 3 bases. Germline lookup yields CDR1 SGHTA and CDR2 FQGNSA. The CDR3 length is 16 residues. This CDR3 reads CASSLYGGRATDTQYF. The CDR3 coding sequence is TGTGCCAGCAGCTTGTATGGGGGGAGGGCAACAGATACGCAGTATTTT.

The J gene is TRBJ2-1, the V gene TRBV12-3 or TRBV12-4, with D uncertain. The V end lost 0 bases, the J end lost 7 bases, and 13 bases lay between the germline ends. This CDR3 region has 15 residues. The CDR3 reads CASSLARKGGNEQFF. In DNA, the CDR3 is TGTGCCAGCAGTTTAGCGCGAAAGGGTGGGAATGAGCAGTTCTTC.

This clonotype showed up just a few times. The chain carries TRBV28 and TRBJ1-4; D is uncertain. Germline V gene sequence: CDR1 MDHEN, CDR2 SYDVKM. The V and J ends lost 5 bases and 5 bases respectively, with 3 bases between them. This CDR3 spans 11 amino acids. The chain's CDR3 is CASSENEKLFF. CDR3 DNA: TGTGCCAGCAGTGAGAATGAAAAACTGTTTTTT.

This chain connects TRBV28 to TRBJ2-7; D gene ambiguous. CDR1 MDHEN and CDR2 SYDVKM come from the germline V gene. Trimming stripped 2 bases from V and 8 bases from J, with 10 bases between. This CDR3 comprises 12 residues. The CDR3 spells CASSLPPTQQYF. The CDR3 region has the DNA TGTGCCAGCAGTTTACCCCCTACGCAGCAGTACTTC.

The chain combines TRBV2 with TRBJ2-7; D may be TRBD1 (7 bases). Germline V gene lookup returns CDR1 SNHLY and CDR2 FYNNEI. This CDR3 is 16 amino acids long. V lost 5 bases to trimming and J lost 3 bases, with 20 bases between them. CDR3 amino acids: CASSPLKTGRLYEQYF. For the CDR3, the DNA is TGTGCCAGCAGTCCCCTAAAGACAGGGAGGCTCTACGAGCAGTACTTC.

The CDR3 DNA is TGTGCCAGCAGCTTAGAGGGACTAGGCCCCTACGAGCAGTACTTC. Its protein product is CASSLEGLGPYEQYF. The chain recombines TRBV7-6 with TRBJ2-7; 8 bases are shared with TRBD2. Germline CDR1 SGHVS, CDR2 FNYEAQ. The CDR3 totals 15 residues. Trimming at V came to 1 base and at J to 2 bases, leaving 4 bases not matched to a gene.

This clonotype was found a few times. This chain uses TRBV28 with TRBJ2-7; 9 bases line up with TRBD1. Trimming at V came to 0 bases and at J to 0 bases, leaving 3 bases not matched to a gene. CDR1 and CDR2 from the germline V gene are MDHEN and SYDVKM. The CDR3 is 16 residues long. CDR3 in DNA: TGTGCCAGCAGTTTATGGGGGACAGGGCTCTCCTACGAGCAGTACTTC. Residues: CASSLWGTGLSYEQYF.

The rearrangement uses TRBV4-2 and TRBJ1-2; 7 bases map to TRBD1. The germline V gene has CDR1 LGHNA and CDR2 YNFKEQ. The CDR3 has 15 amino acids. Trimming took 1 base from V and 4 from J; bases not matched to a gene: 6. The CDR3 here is CASSQGGQPIYGYTF. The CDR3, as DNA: TGTGCCAGCAGCCAAGGGGGACAGCCAATCTATGGCTACACCTTC.

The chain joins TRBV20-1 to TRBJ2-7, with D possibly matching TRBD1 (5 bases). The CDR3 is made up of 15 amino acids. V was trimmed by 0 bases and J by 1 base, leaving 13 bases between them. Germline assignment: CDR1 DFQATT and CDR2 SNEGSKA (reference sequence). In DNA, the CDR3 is TGCAGTGCTAGAGATCAAGGGGCAGGGTCCTACGAGCAGTACTTC. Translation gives CSARDQGAGSYEQYF.

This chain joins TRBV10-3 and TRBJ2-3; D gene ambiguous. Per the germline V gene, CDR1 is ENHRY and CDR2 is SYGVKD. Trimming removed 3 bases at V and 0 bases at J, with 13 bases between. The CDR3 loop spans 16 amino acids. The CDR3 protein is CAISDPSSDSTDTQYF. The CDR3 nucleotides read TGTGCCATCAGTGATCCGAGCAGCGATAGCACAGATACGCAGTATTTT.

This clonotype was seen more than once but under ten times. The CDR3 DNA reads as TGTGCCTGGAGTACCCACAAGAGGAACACTGAAGCTTTCTTT. Protein sequence: CAWSTHKRNTEAFF. The J gene is TRBJ1-1, the V gene TRBV30; D unresolved. The germline gives CDR1 GTSNPN, CDR2 SVGIG (reference sequence). Trimming pared 2 bases from V and 1 base from J, leaving 11 bases between. The CDR3 sequence is 14 residues long.

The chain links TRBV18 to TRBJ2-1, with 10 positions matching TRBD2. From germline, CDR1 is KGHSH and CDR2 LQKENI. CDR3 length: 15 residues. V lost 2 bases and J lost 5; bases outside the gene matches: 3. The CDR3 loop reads CASSPSLAGDNEQFF. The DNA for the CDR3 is TGTGCCAGCTCACCATCCCTAGCGGGAGACAATGAGCAGTTCTTC.

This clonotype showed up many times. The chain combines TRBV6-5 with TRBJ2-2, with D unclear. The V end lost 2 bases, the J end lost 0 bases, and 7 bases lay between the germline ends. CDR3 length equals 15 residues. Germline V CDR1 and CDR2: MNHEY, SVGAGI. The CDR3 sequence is CASSYRNANTGELFF. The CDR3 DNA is TGTGCCAGCAGTTACCGAAACGCGAACACCGGGGAGCTGTTTTTT.

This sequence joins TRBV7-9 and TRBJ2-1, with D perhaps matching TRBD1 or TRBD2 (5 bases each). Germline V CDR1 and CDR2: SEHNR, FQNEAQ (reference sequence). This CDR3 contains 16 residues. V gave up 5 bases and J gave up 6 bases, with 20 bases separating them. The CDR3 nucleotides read TGTGCCAGCAGCCAGTGGGGAGCCGGGACCACCAATGAGCAGTTCTTC. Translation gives CASSQWGAGTTNEQFF.

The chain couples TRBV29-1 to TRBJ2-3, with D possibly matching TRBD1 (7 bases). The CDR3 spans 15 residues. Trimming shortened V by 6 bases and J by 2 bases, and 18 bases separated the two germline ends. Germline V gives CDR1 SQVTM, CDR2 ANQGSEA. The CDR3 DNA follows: TGCAGCGTGGAGGGGGCGCGGGTATCCACAGATACGCAGTATTTT. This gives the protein CSVEGARVSTDTQYF.

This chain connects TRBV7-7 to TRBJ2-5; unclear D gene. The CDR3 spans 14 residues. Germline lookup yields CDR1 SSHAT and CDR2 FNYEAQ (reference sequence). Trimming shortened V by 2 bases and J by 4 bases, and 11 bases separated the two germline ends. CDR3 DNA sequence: TGTGCCAGCAGCTTACTTGGGTTTGGAGAGACCCAGTACTTC. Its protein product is CASSLLGFGETQYF.

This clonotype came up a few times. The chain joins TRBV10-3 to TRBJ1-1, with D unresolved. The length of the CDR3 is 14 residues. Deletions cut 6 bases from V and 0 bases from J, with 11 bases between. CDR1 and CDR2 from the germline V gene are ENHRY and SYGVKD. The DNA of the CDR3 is TGTGCCATCAGCAACGGACGGTTGAACACTGAAGCTTTCTTT. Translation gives CAISNGRLNTEAFF.

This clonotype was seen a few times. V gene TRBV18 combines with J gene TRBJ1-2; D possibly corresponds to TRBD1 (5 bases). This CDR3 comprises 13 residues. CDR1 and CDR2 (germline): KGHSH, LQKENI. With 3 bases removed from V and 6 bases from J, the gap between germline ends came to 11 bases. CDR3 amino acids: CASSPGPQDGYTF. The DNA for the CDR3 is TGTGCCAGCTCACCGGGACCCCAAGATGGCTACACCTTC.

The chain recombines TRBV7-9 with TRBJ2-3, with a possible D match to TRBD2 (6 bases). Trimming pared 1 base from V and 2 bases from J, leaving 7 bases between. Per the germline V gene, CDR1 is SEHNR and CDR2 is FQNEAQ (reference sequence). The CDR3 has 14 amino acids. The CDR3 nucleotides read TGTGCCAGCAGCTTAGTAGCGGCCACAGATACGCAGTATTTT. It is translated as CASSLVAATDTQYF.

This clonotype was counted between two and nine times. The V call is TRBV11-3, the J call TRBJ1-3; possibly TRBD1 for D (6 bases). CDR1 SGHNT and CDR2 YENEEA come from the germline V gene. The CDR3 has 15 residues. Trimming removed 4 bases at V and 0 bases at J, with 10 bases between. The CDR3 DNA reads TGTGCCAGCAGCTCAAACAGGGACTCTGGAAACACCATATATTTT. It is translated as CASSSNRDSGNTIYF.

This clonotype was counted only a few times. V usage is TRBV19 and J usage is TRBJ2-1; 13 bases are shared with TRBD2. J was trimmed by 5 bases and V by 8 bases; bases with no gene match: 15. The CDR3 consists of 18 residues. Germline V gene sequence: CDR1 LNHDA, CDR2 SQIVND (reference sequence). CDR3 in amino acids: CASASGLAGEWSHNEQFF. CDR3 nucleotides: TGTGCCAGTGCGAGCGGACTAGCGGGAGAATGGAGTCACAATGAGCAGTTCTTC.

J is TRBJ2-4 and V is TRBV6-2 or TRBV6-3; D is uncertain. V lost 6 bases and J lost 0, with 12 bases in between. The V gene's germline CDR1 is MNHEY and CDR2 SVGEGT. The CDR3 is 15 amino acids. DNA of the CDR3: TGTGCCAGCAGCCCCCAGCCGGGAGCCAAAAACATTCAGTACTTC. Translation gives CASSPQPGAKNIQYF.

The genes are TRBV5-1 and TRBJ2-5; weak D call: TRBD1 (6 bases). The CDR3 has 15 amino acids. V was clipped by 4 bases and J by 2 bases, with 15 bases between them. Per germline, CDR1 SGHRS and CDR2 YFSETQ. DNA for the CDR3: TGCGCCAGCAGCACCTCGGACAGAAAACAAGAGACCCAGTACTTC. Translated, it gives CASSTSDRKQETQYF.

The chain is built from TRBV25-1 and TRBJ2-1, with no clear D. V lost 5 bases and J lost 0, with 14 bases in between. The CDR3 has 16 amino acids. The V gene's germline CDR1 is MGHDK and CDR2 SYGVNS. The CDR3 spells CASSLLTKGSYNEQFF. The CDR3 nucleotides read TGTGCCAGCAGTTTACTTACTAAAGGCTCCTACAATGAGCAGTTCTTC.

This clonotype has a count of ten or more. This CDR3 is CASSITSGAYNEQFF. The DNA for the CDR3 is TGTGCCAGCAGCATTACTAGCGGAGCCTACAATGAGCAGTTCTTC. The rearrangement links TRBV7-6 to TRBJ2-1; 8 bases agree with TRBD2. The CDR3 has 15 residues. V lost 5 bases, J lost 2 bases, and 5 bases stayed unmatched. Germline CDR1 SGHVS, CDR2 FNYEAQ.

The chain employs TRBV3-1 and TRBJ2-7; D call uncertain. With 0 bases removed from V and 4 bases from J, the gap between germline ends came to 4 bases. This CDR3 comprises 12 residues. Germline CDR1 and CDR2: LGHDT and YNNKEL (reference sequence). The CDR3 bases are TGTGCCAGCAGCCAAGATTTGTACGAGCAGTACTTC. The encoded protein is CASSQDLYEQYF.

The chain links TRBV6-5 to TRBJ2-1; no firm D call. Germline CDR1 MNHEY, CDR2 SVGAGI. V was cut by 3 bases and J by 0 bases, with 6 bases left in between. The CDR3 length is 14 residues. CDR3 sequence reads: CASSYLRSYNEQFF. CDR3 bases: TGTGCCAGCAGTTATCTACGCTCCTACAATGAGCAGTTCTTC.